A selection of T cell receptor beta chains follows, all from one sample in a study of T-cell memory formation after mild COVID-19. From the 5' RACE reads, TCRdb called clonotypes with MiXCR, one entry per CDR3 protein. The table has about half a million distinct CDR3 sequences, about 20% seen once. The specimen sequenced was PBMCs or a T cell subset sorted from them (not recorded which). All receptors derive from an adult woman who had mild COVID-19 (a few samples of this study predate the infection). Cell type and time point are not known. CDR3s include the opening cysteine and the closing phenylalanine or tryptophan. D genes are given only for firm matches. Some rows mark clone size as missing; the rest say once, few, many or name a class of expanded clone.

TRBJ1-1,-,-,TRBV5-1,CASSTGQNGAEAFF,TGCGCCAGCAGCACTGGACAGAACGGGGCTGAAGCTTTCTTT
TRBJ2-7,-,few,TRBV24-1,CATSSGSTYEQYF,TGTGCCACCAGTAGCGGAAGCACCTACGAGCAGTACTTC
TRBJ2-3,TRBD1,many,TRBV29-1,CSAPPPDRVPDTQYF,TGCAGCGCCCCGCCCCCGGACAGGGTGCCAGATACGCAGTATTTT
TRBJ2-3,-,once,TRBV6-6,CASSPAHGDTQYF,TGTGCCAGCAGTCCCGCTCATGGGGATACGCAGTATTTT
TRBJ2-1,TRBD1,-,TRBV24-1,CATSDIGTGVYEQFF,TGTGCCACCAGTGATATCGGGACAGGGGTTTATGAGCAGTTCTTC
TRBJ2-1,-,-,TRBV19,CASSLRERHNEQFF,TGTGCCAGTAGTCTCCGGGAGAGGCACAATGAGCAGTTCTTC
TRBJ2-3,TRBD2,few,TRBV6-5,CATQTSGTDTQYF,TGTGCCACTCAGACTAGCGGAACAGATACGCAGTATTTT
TRBJ2-1,TRBD2,many,TRBV27,CASSPKAGFREQFF,TGTGCCAGCAGTCCAAAAGCGGGGTTTAGGGAGCAGTTCTTC
TRBJ1-6,TRBD1,few,TRBV27,CASSLQGNYSPLHF,TGTGCCAGCAGTCTACAGGGGAATTATTCACCCCTCCACTTT
TRBJ2-7,-,few,TRBV4-3,CASSQDPAGSSYEQYF,TGCGCCAGCAGCCAAGATCCTGCAGGATCCTCCTACGAGCAGTACTTC
TRBJ1-4,-,-,TRBV12-3/TRBV12-4,CASSYGGGGEKLFF,TGTGCCAGCAGTTATGGGGGGGGCGGAGAAAAACTGTTTTTT
TRBJ2-2,TRBD2,-,TRBV29-1,CSVSSSGNPNTGELFF,TGCAGCGTTTCTTCTAGCGGGAATCCGAACACCGGGGAGCTGTTTTTT
TRBJ1-1,-,few,TRBV28,CASSSVGTPREAFF,TGTGCCAGCAGTTCGGTCGGGACCCCCAGGGAAGCTTTCTTT
TRBJ2-7,-,-,TRBV12-3/TRBV12-4,CASSFRGIGYEQYF,TGTGCCAGCAGTTTTCGGGGGATCGGGTACGAGCAGTACTTC
TRBJ1-5,-,few,TRBV7-6,CASSRCGTTQPQHF,TGTGCCAGCAGCCGCTGTGGAACCACTCAGCCCCAGCATTTT
TRBJ1-2,TRBD1,few,TRBV7-2,CASSHVGQEIFF,TGTGCCAGCAGCCACGTGGGACAGGAGATTTTCTTC
TRBJ2-1,-,-,TRBV20-1,CSASGGLYNEQFF,TGCAGTGCTAGCGGGGGGCTCTACAATGAGCAGTTCTTC
TRBJ1-2,TRBD1,few,TRBV5-1,CASSLAIGQGGGYTF,TGCGCCAGCAGCTTGGCCATAGGACAGGGAGGTGGCTACACCTTC
TRBJ2-1,-,-,TRBV20-1,CSARAGISSYNEQFF,TGCAGTGCTAGAGCGGGCATTAGCTCCTACAATGAGCAGTTCTTC
TRBJ2-1,TRBD2,-,TRBV6-5,CASREVAGSSYNEQFF,TGTGCCAGCAGGGAGGTAGCGGGAAGTTCCTACAATGAGCAGTTCTTC
TRBJ2-3,TRBD2,many,TRBV4-3,CASSLSGSRGTDTQYF,TGCGCCAGCAGTCTTAGCGGGAGTCGGGGCACAGATACGCAGTATTTT
TRBJ1-4,TRBD1,few,TRBV11-2,CASSLLTGGLEKLFF,TGTGCCAGCAGCTTATTAACAGGGGGCCTTGAAAAACTGTTTTTT
TRBJ2-1,TRBD1,-,TRBV10-3,CAIAGQGNNEQFF,TGTGCCATCGCAGGACAGGGGAACAATGAGCAGTTCTTC
TRBJ2-3,TRBD1,few,TRBV6-5,CASRKLDRVTDTQYF,TGTGCCAGCAGAAAACTCGACAGGGTCACAGATACGCAGTATTTT
TRBJ2-3,-,few,TRBV20-1,CSALVAGLSTDTQYF,TGCAGTGCGTTGGTGGCAGGCTTAAGCACAGATACGCAGTATTTT
TRBJ2-1,-,few,TRBV7-9,CASSPIRAVFDYNEQFF,TGTGCCAGCAGCCCGATCAGGGCCGTTTTTGACTACAATGAGCAGTTCTTC
TRBJ2-3,TRBD2,once,TRBV4-1,CASSLGTSTQYTQYF,TGCGCCAGCAGCCTCGGGACTAGTACTCAGTATACGCAGTATTTT
TRBJ2-7,-,many,TRBV6-1,CASSEWSSSYEQYF,TGTGCCAGCAGTGAGTGGTCGAGCTCCTACGAGCAGTACTTC
TRBJ1-4,-,-,TRBV14,CASSLEAPFNEKLFF,TGTGCCAGCAGCTTAGAAGCGCCGTTTAATGAAAAACTGTTTTTT
TRBJ1-2,-,few,TRBV6-2/TRBV6-3,CASSYSGGLDGYTF,TGTGCCAGCAGTTACAGCGGGGGATTGGATGGCTACACCTTC
TRBJ2-7,TRBD1,few,TRBV6-1,CASRGTGLYREQYF,TGTGCCAGCAGAGGGACAGGGCTTTACAGAGAGCAGTACTTC
TRBJ1-5,TRBD1,-,TRBV6-1,CASQPPGTASNQPQHF,TGTGCCAGCCAGCCCCCCGGGACAGCTAGCAATCAGCCCCAGCATTTT
TRBJ2-7,TRBD1,-,TRBV20-1,CSARDGDRGTGEQYF,TGCAGTGCTAGAGATGGGGACAGGGGAACTGGCGAGCAGTACTTC
TRBJ2-1,-,few,TRBV4-2,CASSPETRRWFF,TGTGCCAGCAGCCCAGAGACTAGACGATGGTTCTTC
TRBJ1-1,-,-,TRBV12-3/TRBV12-4,CASTGVGVEAFF,TGTGCCAGCACAGGAGTGGGCGTTGAAGCTTTCTTT
TRBJ1-1,-,-,TRBV7-6,CASSLGGRAHTEAFF,TGTGCCAGCAGCTTGGGGGGCAGGGCCCACACTGAAGCTTTCTTT
TRBJ2-7,-,few,TRBV20-1,CSAADSYEQYF,TGCAGTGCTGCCGACTCCTACGAGCAGTACTTC
TRBJ1-2,-,-,TRBV30,CAWSNSNYGYTF,TGTGCCTGGAGTAACTCTAACTATGGCTACACCTTC
TRBJ1-5,-,-,TRBV12-3/TRBV12-4,CASSLWSSNQPQHF,TGTGCCAGCAGTTTATGGAGCAGCAATCAGCCCCAGCATTTT
TRBJ1-5,-,few,TRBV19,CASSTSGTSFNQPQHF,TGTGCCAGTAGTACGTCTGGGACAAGCTTCAATCAGCCCCAGCATTTT
TRBJ2-7,TRBD1,-,TRBV5-1,CASSLETGGNEQYF,TGCGCCAGCAGCTTGGAGACAGGGGGGAACGAGCAGTACTTC
TRBJ1-1,-,-,TRBV29-1,CSVGGAVNTEAFF,TGCAGCGTTGGGGGGGCAGTAAACACTGAAGCTTTCTTT
TRBJ2-1,-,few,TRBV20-1,CSARAGGTYNEQFF,TGCAGTGCTAGAGCCGGGGGGACATACAATGAGCAGTTCTTC
TRBJ1-2,-,many,TRBV6-5,CASRPLLRALKGYTF,TGTGCCAGCAGACCCCTCCTCAGGGCATTGAAAGGCTACACCTTC
TRBJ2-1,TRBD2,many,TRBV11-3,CASSSITGTRTLNEQFF,TGTGCCAGCAGCTCCATAACCGGGACTAGGACCCTCAATGAGCAGTTCTTC
TRBJ2-1,-,few,TRBV5-1,CASSGPLATPYNEQFF,TGCGCCAGCAGCGGGCCGCTAGCGACACCCTACAATGAGCAGTTCTTC
TRBJ2-7,-,few,TRBV15,CATSPDRSSYEQYF,TGTGCCACCAGTCCTGACAGGTCATCCTACGAGCAGTACTTC